The source of this T cell receptor (beta chain) is a study of OX40 agonist ivuxolimab in advanced cancers. Broadly, across the study: The costimulatory receptor OX40 (CD134) was targeted by ivuxolimab, a fully human IgG2 agonistic monoclonal antibody. The paper reports the monotherapy dose-escalation portion (N of about 47 patients) of the phase I ivuxolimab trial. The dose-escalation cohort was around 84% male with a mean age of approximately 60 years, ranging from 23 to 79. Of the roughly 52 dose-escalation patients, hepatocellular carcinoma was present in some 19, melanoma in roughly 15, renal cell carcinoma in 9 and head and neck cancer in 9. Intravenous ivuxolimab was administered to patients every 2 weeks at six dose levels: 0.01, 0.1, 0.3, 1.5, 3 and 10 mg/kg. The purpose of peripheral TCRbeta sequencing was to test whether ivuxolimab changed TCR sequence diversity and led to clonal T-cell expansion. Patients were allowed to have had prior anti-PD-1, anti-PD-L1 or anti-CTLA-4 therapy, and 40% to 45% of the dose-escalation patients had been treated with checkpoint inhibitors. Three dose-escalation patients achieved partial responses, one with hepatocellular carcinoma and two with cutaneous melanoma.

There are 14 amino acids in the CDR3, from cysteine to phenylalanine inclusive. Here the CDR3 DNA is all that survives: 42 bases in frame from base 1. Trimming takes 0 bases from V and 2 bases from J, and the germline ends sit 6 bases apart. CDR1 and CDR2 are drawn from the germline V gene: LGHNT, FRNRAP. Patients with autoimmune disease history or receiving systemic immunosuppression were excluded from the trial. In every dose cohort, peripheral blood was drawn for TCR sequencing at baseline, cycle 4 day 1, and cycle 7 day 1. The samples were taken from a phase I, first-in-human, multicenter, open-label dose-escalation trial of ivuxolimab. The trial enrolled adults with locally advanced or metastatic head and neck squamous cell, hepatocellular, melanoma or renal cell carcinoma. Before TCR sequencing, CD4+ T cells and CD8+ T cells were sorted from peripheral blood as separate populations. The research as a whole found: Antigen specificity was not determined for the clonally expanded peripheral T cells. At doses from 0.1 to 3.0 mg/kg, clonal expansion was seen in both CD4+ and CD8+ blood T cells between baseline and week 6. After ivuxolimab, CD8+ T cells had more expanded clones than CD4+ T cells on average. In the 0.1-3.0 mg/kg groups, partial responders had among the lowest normalized peripheral clonal expansion, particularly in CD8+ T cells. Low levels of normalized T-cell clonal expansion were also seen in some nonresponding patients.

As concerns this clone: Its antigen is unknown. Base-call qualities are not available, and no considerably larger clone is one nucleotide away.

Genomic DNA was extracted from sorted cells for sequencing of the TCRbeta CDR3 region. The immunoSEQ Assay was used to sequence the TCRbeta CDR3 regions. This immuneACCESS table, as held by TCRdb, lists in-frame sequences with V and J called but not all clones. Of the missing ones, under half trace to an unresolved V gene in checked studies; the others have no known cause. Present in this sample are 55,000 to 70,000 clones, about 83% of which were seen just once. Clones ranked in the top ten supply roughly 6.1% of the sample. The TCR was taken from an adult with an advanced solid tumor such as melanoma, head and neck, liver or kidney cancer. Sequenced here: CD4+ or CD8+ T cells sorted from blood, sampled in a trial of the OX40 agonist ivuxolimab. The rearrangement combines TRBV12-5 with TRBJ2-3; no D gene is confidently identified. The CDR3 loop reads CASGLVAYTDTQYF. The bases read TGTGCTAGTGGTTTGGTCGCCTACACAGATACGCAGTATTTT.